The clone carrying this TCR beta chain was seen a few times. Its antigen is currently unknown. Through a sample-barcoded 5' primer and a J-beta primer mix, a second PCR was run for roughly 6 to 12 cycles. One entry per CDR3 protein results from TCRdb running MiXCR on the 5' RACE reads. The sample contains over a million distinct CDR3 sequences, approximately 25% of which appear only once. The data belong to a study of blood T cells in healthy people across ages. Whole-study findings and limits: Naive T cell percentage and TCR beta diversity correlated strongly.

The same data also went into a second study, on T cells of mothers and their children. That study adds: The output of TCR recombination is shaped by thymic selection similarly in related and unrelated pairs.

The sequence was collected from a girl aged 2-10 years in good health. Sequences were obtained from blood.

The CDR3 bases are TGTGCCAGCAGCTTATGGGTGGGGACAGCGGGGAACTATGGCTACACCTTC. Protein: CASSLWVGTAGNYGYTF. The J gene is TRBJ1-2, the V gene TRBV7-2; 7 bases are shared with TRBD1. After removal of 2 bases from V and 2 bases from J, the junction contained 11 bases not matched to a gene. Germline CDR1 is SGHTA and CDR2 is FQGNSA. The CDR3 totals 17 residues.